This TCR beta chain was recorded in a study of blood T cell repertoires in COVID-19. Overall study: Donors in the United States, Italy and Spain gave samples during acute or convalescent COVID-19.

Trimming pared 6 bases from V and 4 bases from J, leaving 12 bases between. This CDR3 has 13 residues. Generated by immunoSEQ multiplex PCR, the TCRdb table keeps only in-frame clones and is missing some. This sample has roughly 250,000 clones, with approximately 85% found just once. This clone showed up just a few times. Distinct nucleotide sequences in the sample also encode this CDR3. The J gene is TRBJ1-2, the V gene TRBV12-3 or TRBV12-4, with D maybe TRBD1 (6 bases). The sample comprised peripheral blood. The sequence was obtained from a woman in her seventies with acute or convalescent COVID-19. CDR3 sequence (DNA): TGTGCCAGCAGCCCCGGCAGGGGCTATGGCTACACCTTC. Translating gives CASSPGRGYGYTF.